This T cell receptor beta chain was identified in a study of OX40 agonist ivuxolimab in advanced cancers. Study background: Averaging roughly 60 years in age, with a range of roughly 20 to 80, the cohort was approximately 87% male.

Using immunoSEQ multiplex PCR, the repertoire was profiled, and TCRdb retains in-frame clones only, with some absent. The sample holds 50,000 to 70,000 clones; 65% to 85% are singletons and the top ten take roughly 0.6%. Sampling of blood occurred at baseline, cycle 4 day 1, and cycle 7 day 1. V lost 2 bases and J 5 bases, leaving 3 bases between the germline ends. The CDR3 has 11 residues. CDR1 SEHNR and CDR2 FQNEAQ come from the germline V gene (reference sequence). The chain employs TRBV7-9 and TRBJ1-1; D is unresolved. The source material was CD4+ or CD8+ T cells sorted from blood, sampled in a trial of the OX40 agonist ivuxolimab. This TCR was sampled from an adult with an advanced solid tumor such as melanoma, head and neck, liver or kidney cancer. The CDR3 spells CASSLRTEAFF. The CDR3 nucleotides read TGTGCCAGCAGCTTAAGAACTGAAGCTTTCTTT.